These 14 T cell receptor beta chains share one sample of origin, sequenced in a study of post-analysis software for immune sequencing data. Study-wide findings and caveats: There were five or six TRBV segments more frequent in patients than controls, and TRBV5-6, TRBV5-1 and TRBV20-1 were among them.

The authors incorporated unique molecular identifiers into the TCR beta cDNA libraries. One entry per CDR3 protein results from TCRdb running MiXCR on the PCR reads. The sample contains some 450,000 distinct CDR3 sequences, roughly 45% of which appear only once. No antigen has been identified for these receptors. Sample: blood. Every receptor here comes from a girl aged 10-17 years with multiple sclerosis.

The V call is TRBV24-1, the J call TRBJ2-4, with 8 positions matching TRBD2. Germline V gives CDR1 KGHDR, CDR2 SFDVKD. After removal of 2 bases from V and 0 bases from J, the junction contained 5 bases not matched to a gene. The CDR3 totals 17 residues. The CDR3, as DNA: TGTGCCACCAGTGATTCCGGGACTAGAGGAGCCAAAAACATTCAGTACTTC. As protein: CATSDSGTRGAKNIQYF.

The DNA of the CDR3 is TGTGCCAGCTCCCCTATCAGGGGGATCTACTCCGAGCAGTACTTC. Residues: CASSPIRGIYSEQYF. The V call is TRBV2, the J call TRBJ2-7; 7 nucleotides line up with TRBD1. The CDR3 length is 15 residues. The V gene end was trimmed by 8 bases and the J gene end by 6 bases; junction bases not matched to a gene: 16. The V gene's germline CDR1 is SNHLY and CDR2 FYNNEI. The variable domain in full, completed from reference TRBV2 and TRBJ2-7, reads EPEVTQTPSHQVTQMGQEVILRCVPISNHLYFYWYRQILGQKVEFLVSFYNNEISEKSEIFDDQFSVERPDGSNFTLKIRSTKLEDSAMYFCASSPIRGIYSEQYFGPGTRLTVT.

The rearrangement uses TRBV27 and TRBJ1-1; 9 bases line up with TRBD1. CDR3 length: 14 amino acids. CDR1 and CDR2 (germline): MNHEY, SMNVEV (reference sequence). The V and J ends lost 5 bases and 4 bases, in that order; junction bases with no gene match: 5. CDR3 nucleotides: TGTGCCAGCAGTCTCCGGGACAGGGCCACTGAAGCTTTCTTT. Amino acid sequence: CASSLRDRATEAFF.

The chain employs TRBV5-1 and TRBJ2-3, with D possibly being TRBD2 (6 bases). The CDR3 has 15 amino acids. Germline loops: CDR1 SGHRS, CDR2 YFSETQ. The germline V and J ends were trimmed by 6 bases and 0 bases, with 14 bases remaining between them. The CDR3 region is CASMLAYTSTDTQYF. The CDR3 DNA reads as TGCGCCAGCATGCTAGCGTATACCAGCACAGATACGCAGTATTTT.

This sequence joins TRBV29-1 and TRBJ1-2; weak D call: TRBD1 (6 bases). The germline V and J ends were trimmed by 4 bases and 4 bases, with 22 bases remaining between them. This CDR3 contains 16 residues. Per the germline V gene, CDR1 is SQVTM and CDR2 is ANQGSEA. The CDR3 bases are TGCAGCGTTGGGACGCTGCTTTTACAGGGTGGCTATGGCTACACCTTC. It encodes CSVGTLLLQGGYGYTF.

This clonotype showed up just a few times. The chain joins TRBV20-1 to TRBJ2-3; the match to TRBD2 covers 9 bases. With 0 bases clipped from V and 1 base from J, the junction kept 2 bases outside the gene matches. The length of the CDR3 is 15 residues. The germline gives CDR1 DFQATT, CDR2 SNEGSKA (reference sequence). The CDR3 region has the DNA TGCAGTGCTAGAGATAGGACTAGCGGCACAGATACGCAGTATTTT. As protein: CSARDRTSGTDTQYF.

The chain combines TRBV7-2 with TRBJ1-2; D gene ambiguous. CDR3 length: 11 amino acids. V was cut by 2 bases and J by 8 bases, with 6 bases left in between. Per germline, CDR1 SGHTA and CDR2 FQGNSA. The CDR3 sequence is CASSLYRGYTF. The CDR3 region has the DNA TGTGCCAGCAGCTTATATCGGGGCTACACCTTC.

CDR3 amino acids: CASSFRTTTDTQYF. The CDR3 bases are TGTGCCAGCAGTTTCCGGACTACCACAGATACGCAGTATTTT. This sequence joins TRBV12-3 or TRBV12-4 and TRBJ2-3; TRBD2 is a possible D gene (6 bases). This CDR3 spans 14 amino acids. V lost 3 bases and J lost 2, with 9 bases in between.

This clonotype was recorded only once. The chain joins TRBV4-3 to TRBJ2-5; D is tentatively TRBD1 or TRBD2 (5 bases each). The J call is uncertain, as TRBJ2-7 better fits the DNA end. Per germline, CDR1 LGHNA and CDR2 YSLEER. This CDR3 region has 15 residues. CDR3 sequence reads: CASSLSVGGNYEQYF. The CDR3 DNA follows: TGCGCCAGCAGCCTCTCGGTTGGGGGAAACTACGAGCAGTACTTC.

This clonotype has a handful of counts. The rearrangement uses TRBV7-9 and TRBJ1-2; no firm D call. The V end lost 5 bases, the J end lost 0 bases, and 7 bases lay between the germline ends. There are 13 residues in the CDR3. Germline values: CDR1 SEHNR, CDR2 FQNEAQ (reference sequence). The CDR3 here is CASSPTANYGYTF. In nucleotides, the CDR3 is TGTGCCAGCAGCCCTACAGCTAACTATGGCTACACCTTC.

This clonotype was recorded a few times. The chain has TRBV6-2 or TRBV6-3 and TRBJ2-3; 10 bases map to TRBD1. CDR3 length equals 14 residues. V dropped 6 bases and J dropped 3; count of bases not matched to a gene: 3. Germline CDR1 MNHEY, CDR2 SVGEGT. CDR3 amino acids: CASRRDRGTDTQYF. The CDR3 DNA follows: TGTGCCAGCAGGCGGGACAGGGGAACAGATACGCAGTATTTT.

As concerns this clonotype: This sequence may be a read error, since a much larger clone differs from it by one base. The chain is built from TRBV7-2 and TRBJ2-7; 11 nucleotides line up with TRBD2. Germline values: CDR1 SGHTA, CDR2 FQGNSA. The CDR3 is 15 amino acids. The CDR3 reads CAGSSAGTSGYEQYF. CDR3 coding DNA: TGTGCCGGCAGCTCAGCCGGGACTAGCGGTTACGAGCAGTACTTC.

V usage is TRBV20-1 and J usage is TRBJ2-1, with D possibly TRBD1 on 5 matching bases. Trimming removed 5 bases from V and 1 base from J, with 12 bases in between. CDR3 size: 14 residues. Germline V CDR1 and CDR2: DFQATT, SNEGSKA (reference sequence). The CDR3 loop is CSAARAGSYNEQFF. The CDR3, as DNA: TGCAGTGCTGCCAGGGCAGGGTCCTACAATGAGCAGTTCTTC.

This clonotype was seen more than once but under ten times. The chain employs TRBV29-1 and TRBJ1-2; perhaps TRBD1 as D (5 bases). V lost 3 bases and J 6 bases, leaving 11 bases between the germline ends. Germline V gene data show CDR1 as SQVTM and CDR2 as ANQGSEA. This CDR3 is 12 amino acids long. DNA for the CDR3: TGCAGCGTTGATCCGGTAGGGGATGGCTACACCTTC. Translating it yields CSVDPVGDGYTF.